The rows below give T cell receptor beta chains drawn from one sample of a study of blood T cell repertoires in COVID-19. Only in-frame clones appear in the TCRdb table, and some are missing; sequencing was by immunoSEQ multiplex PCR. This sample carries tens of thousands of clones, 75% to 85% of them seen once, and the ten largest clones take approximately 4.6%. Specimen: peripheral blood. All receptors come from a woman aged 70-85 years with acute or convalescent COVID-19. CDR3s include the opening cysteine and the closing phenylalanine or tryptophan. Each record gives: CDR3 DNA, CDR3 protein, CDR3 length, D gene, J gene, V gene, clone size. The D gene is left open where the match is weak. Some rows have no size entry. The others give once, few or many, or a class for an expanded clone.

TGTGCCAGCTCACCCCAGGAAAATAAGCCCTTGGGTGGCTACACCTTC	CASSPQENKPLGGYTF	16	NA	TRBJ1-2	TRBV18	few
TGTGCCAGCAGCCAAGAGCGGGGACCCCTCCACTTT	CASSQERGPLHF	12	NA	TRBJ1-6	TRBV4-2	NA
TGTGCCAGCAGCCAAGGGACAGAATCACCCCTCCACTTT	CASSQGTESPLHF	13	NA	TRBJ1-6	TRBV3-1/TRBV3-2	NA
TGTGCCATCAGTGATAGTCGCGGGGGGGGCACAGATACGCAGTATTTT	CAISDSRGGGTDTQYF	16	TRBD2	TRBJ2-3	TRBV10-3	NA
TGTGCCAGTAGTATAGATCGTAGGAACACCGGGGAGCTGTTTTTT	CASSIDRRNTGELFF	15	NA	TRBJ2-2	TRBV19	NA
TGTGCCAGTAGTCGACAGGGACCCTACAATGAGCAGTTCTTC	CASSRQGPYNEQFF	14	TRBD1	TRBJ2-1	TRBV19	few
TGTGCCAGCAGCGGACAGGTGAACACTGAAGCTTTCTTT	CASSGQVNTEAFF	13	NA	TRBJ1-1	TRBV9	NA
TGTGCCAGCAGGGAAGGAGGCAGGGGGCGCGCAGATACGCAGTATTTT	CASREGGRGRADTQYF	16	TRBD1	TRBJ2-3	TRBV7-2	NA
TGTGCCAGCAGTTTCGGCCAGGGGGAATGGACTGAAGCTTTCTTT	CASSFGQGEWTEAFF	15	TRBD1	TRBJ1-1	TRBV11-3	NA
TGCGCCAGCAGCCTGGGACTCTTGGGCTCCTACGAGCAGTACTTC	CASSLGLLGSYEQYF	15	NA	TRBJ2-7	TRBV5-1	NA